The 7 T cell receptor beta chains given below trace back to one sample, sequenced in a study of cytomegalovirus exposure and HLA in healthy donors. The primer mix had 60 Vbeta and 13 Jbeta primers. Some clones are missing from TCRdb's copy, which holds only in-frame ones; the method was immunoSEQ multiplex PCR. The repertoire has 90,000 or so clones, more than 70% of them found once; the top ten carry 4% to 5%. The sample was PBMCs. These receptors were collected from a man in his 60s in good health and CMV-seronegative.

The rearrangement links TRBV7-9 to TRBJ2-1, with D possibly matching TRBD2 (5 bases). Trimming took off 3 bases at V and 3 bases at J, with 12 bases between the two ends. The CDR3 is 15 residues long. CDR1 SEHNR and CDR2 FQNEAQ come from the germline V gene (reference sequence). The DNA for the CDR3 is TGTGCCAGCAGCTTCGCAGCGGCTCACTACAATGAGCAGTTCTTC. Translating it yields CASSFAAAHYNEQFF.

The V and J genes are TRBV19 and TRBJ1-5; a possible D gene is TRBD1 (6 bases). The CDR3 is made up of 15 amino acids. V was pared by 7 bases and J by 0 bases, with 13 bases between. CDR1 LNHDA and CDR2 SQIVND come from the germline V gene (reference sequence). CDR3 in amino acids: CASKGQSYSNQPQHF. As DNA, the CDR3 is TGTGCCAGTAAGGGACAATCGTATAGCAATCAGCCCCAGCATTTT. The variable domain in full, with the rest retrieved from reference TRBV19 and TRBJ1-5, is DGGITQSPKYLFRKEGQNVTLSCEQNLNHDAMYWYRQDPGQGLRLIYYSQIVNDFQKGDIAEGYSVSREKKESFPLTVTSAQKNPTAFYLCASKGQSYSNQPQHFGDGTRLSIL.

This clone was detected only once. J is TRBJ1-6 and V is TRBV6-1, with unresolved D. Between the trimmed V and J ends, which lost 1 base and 8 bases, there was a span of 15 bases. The CDR3 contains 16 residues. CDR1 and CDR2 (germline): MNHNS, SASEGT. The CDR3 DNA follows: TGTGCCAGCAGTGAAGTTTGGTACGGGTCGGATTCACCCCTCCACTTT. This codes for CASSEVWYGSDSPLHF.

This chain uses TRBV29-1 with TRBJ2-5, with 9 nucleotides matching TRBD2. The germline CDR1 and CDR2 sequences are SQVTM and ANQGSEA. V was clipped by 4 bases and J by 5 bases; unmatched bases: 8. The CDR3 covers 14 residues. DNA for the CDR3: TGCAGCGTTGGAATAGGCGGGGGGGCCGAGACCCAGTACTTC. This gives the protein CSVGIGGGAETQYF.

The V and J genes are TRBV5-1 and TRBJ2-3; D is possibly TRBD2 (5 bases). Germline loops: CDR1 SGHRS, CDR2 YFSETQ. This CDR3 comprises 13 residues. V was cut by 4 bases and J by 3 bases, with 9 bases left in between. The CDR3 nucleotides are TGCGCCAGCAGCCCCTGGACTACAGATACGCAGTATTTT. Amino acids: CASSPWTTDTQYF. The complete variable domain, with remaining parts taken from reference TRBV5-1 and TRBJ2-3, reads KAGVTQTPRYLIKTRGQQVTLSCSPISGHRSVSWYQQTPGQGLQFLFEYFSETQRNKGNFPGRFSGRQFSNSRSEMNVSTLELGDSALYLCASSPWTTDTQYFGPGTRLTVL.

This clone was counted between two and nine times. The junction shows a germline mismatch at one end, possibly a read error. The genes are TRBV6-1 and TRBJ1-2, with 8 bases that match TRBD1. CDR3 length: 12 residues. Germline-derived CDR1 and CDR2 are MNHNS and SASEGT. CDR3 DNA sequence: TGTGCCAGCAGTGAAGCGGGGGACAGGCAGGCCTTC. This codes for CASSEAGDRQAF.

The chain links TRBV27 to TRBJ2-1, with 7 bases that match TRBD2. This CDR3 contains 16 residues. Germline V lookup: CDR1 MNHEY, CDR2 SMNVEV (reference sequence). The V and J ends lost 4 bases and 0 bases, in that order; junction bases with no gene match: 6. The CDR3 sequence: CASSSPGGSSYNEQFF. In DNA form, the CDR3 reads TGTGCCAGCAGTTCACCGGGGGGAAGCTCCTACAATGAGCAGTTCTTC.